Ten or more counts support the clone carrying this TCR beta chain. Its antigen remains unknown. This sample is part of a study of Graves' ophthalmopathy and Graves' hyperthyroidism. Regarding the study as a whole: Most thyroid clonotypes expanded beyond 0.001 frequency were also found in blood.

TCR beta CDR3 regions were amplified from RNA transcripts. RT-PCR in the first round used HTBI primers; a second-round multiplex PCR followed. TCRdb itself ran the multiplex PCR reads through MiXCR, one entry per CDR3 protein. Found here are 400,000 to 450,000 distinct CDR3 sequences, roughly 21% of them singletons; the top ten hold under 3.5%. The source material was peripheral blood. This TCR was recovered from a woman aged 18-29 years with stable Graves' hyperthyroidism.

CDR3 loop: CASRQQGSNQPQHF. The DNA for the CDR3 is TGCGCCAGCAGACAACAGGGGAGCAATCAGCCCCAGCATTTT. The chain recombines TRBV4-1 with TRBJ1-5, with 7 bases aligning to TRBD1. Germline V gene data show CDR1 as MGHRA and CDR2 as YSYEKL. This CDR3 has 14 residues. V dropped 6 bases and J dropped 1; count of bases not matched to a gene: 3.